The 5 T cell receptor delta chains below were found in one sample sequenced in a study of intestinal T cells in coeliac disease. Genomic DNA came from ten approximately 4.8-µm formalin-fixed paraffin-embedded scrolls per case. TCRdb re-called the multiplex PCR reads via CATT. The sample lists hundreds of delta-chain clones; approximately 55% were seen once. The specimen was a duodenal biopsy. These TCRs come from a human donor who served as a control with a normal duodenal biopsy, not a healthy volunteer.

The chain combines TRAV29/DV5 with TRDJ1; 11 bases agree with TRDD3. Because TCRdb records no J gene, it was assigned here through a match of the DNA to germline. V lost 0 bases, J lost 3 bases, and 10 bases stayed unmatched. The CDR3 is 17 amino acids. Per germline, CDR1 NSMFDY and CDR2 ISSIKDK. This chain's CDR3 is CAASAILGDRASDKLIF. DNA for the CDR3: TGTGCAGCAAGCGCGATACTGGGGGATAGGGCCTCCGATAAACTCATCTTT.

This clone was observed a handful of times. This probably arose from a read error, given a far larger clone one base away. This rearrangement joins TRDV2 to TRDJ1; 7 bases align to TRDD3. The J gene was not available in TCRdb and was assigned here by matching the DNA to germline segments. The CDR3 consists of 21 residues. CDR1 is GEAIGNYY, CDR2 EKD, per germline. The CDR3 DNA is TGTGCCTGTGACACCGTCCCTACTTGGGGGACCAAACCTGACGCCACCGGTAAACTCATCTTT. Translated, it gives CACDTVPTWGTKPDATGKLIF.

The gene calls are TRDV2 and TRDJ3; no definite D call. As TCRdb names no J gene, one was assigned here on the basis of a DNA match to germline. The ends were cut back, 6 bases at V and 0 bases at J, with 14 bases in the middle. Looked up from germline, CDR1 is GEAIGNYY and CDR2 is EKD. This CDR3 region has 17 residues. CDR3 sequence: CACWSGRSSWDTRQMFF. CDR3 nucleotides: TGTGCCTGTTGGTCCGGTAGAAGCTCCTGGGACACCCGACAGATGTTTTTC.

In its sample, this clone was seen a few times. A far larger clone is one base from this, pointing to a likely read error. The V gene call reads TRDV1; no J gene was called; TRDD3 reflects the table's D call only, with no check against the DNA. CDR1 is TSWWSYY and CDR2 is QGS in the germline V gene. The CDR3 sequence is 16 residues long. CDR3 DNA: TGTGCTCTTCGCTTACTGGGGGATACGCGGAGTAAAAAATTCATCTTT. Amino acid sequence: CALRLLGDTRSKKFIF.

By its share, this clone is hyperexpanded. The rearrangement joins TRDV1 to TRDJ1; 12 nucleotides line up with TRDD3. The J gene is absent in TCRdb and was assigned here via DNA matching to germline. The V gene end was trimmed by 2 bases and the J gene end by 0 bases; junction bases not matched to a gene: 19. The CDR3 extends over 22 amino acids. Germline values: CDR1 TSWWSYY, CDR2 QGS. CDR3 residues: CALGESNIVWGIRRPYTDKLIF. CDR3 nucleotides: TGTGCTCTTGGGGAATCTAATATTGTCTGGGGGATACGCCGCCCTTACACCGATAAACTCATCTTT.